This TCR beta chain was recorded in a study of Graves' ophthalmopathy and Graves' hyperthyroidism. Points from the study as a whole: In separating ophthalmopathy from stable hyperthyroidism, a 13-signature model achieved nearly 90% sensitivity and 81.08% specificity.

This clonotype was recorded a few times. Its antigen is unknown. Using RNA transcripts, the TCR beta CDR3 regions were amplified. Second-round multiplex PCR came after first-round RT-PCR with HTBI primers. TCRdb used MiXCR to reprocess the multiplex PCR reads, holding one entry per CDR3 protein. The table records over a million distinct CDR3 sequences, 36% of them present only once. After removal of 1 base from V and 0 bases from J, the junction contained 12 bases not matched to a gene. Looked up from germline, CDR1 is SGHRS and CDR2 is YFSETQ. CDR3 size: 18 residues. Eligible hyperthyroidism cases comprised new diagnoses of under 2 months' duration in individuals aged 18 to 65. The authors diagnosed from clinical symptoms, serum thyroxine, TRAb, thyroid ultrasound and orbital computed tomography.

This receptor was identified in an adult man with Graves' hyperthyroidism. Sequencing was carried out using peripheral blood or thyroid tissue (not recorded which). The rearrangement uses TRBV5-1 and TRBJ1-1; TRBD1 aligns across 7 bases. The CDR3 spells CASSLRGEGAMVNTEAFF. The CDR3 region has the DNA TGCGCCAGCAGCTTGAGGGGTGAGGGGGCGATGGTGAACACTGAAGCTTTCTTT.